This T cell receptor beta chain comes out of a study of T-cell reconstitution after alpha-beta-depleted transplantation in children. Study-level results: Hyperexpanded clones declined; after one year, newly produced T cells mostly supplied diversity. TCRbeta diversity was high at day 60 in some patients (a result of surviving recipient T cells and thymic progenitors). At around two months after transplant, the alpha-beta T cells were reportedly derived from several hundred expanded clones that came from non-depleted graft cells.

TCRbeta library construction was performed incorporating unique molecular identifiers. TCRdb analysed the PCR reads with MiXCR anew, one entry per CDR3 protein. Found here are around 800,000 distinct CDR3 sequences, approximately 15% of them singletons; the top ten hold 5%. This CDR3 comprises 16 residues. With V trimmed by 4 bases and J by 3 bases, 11 bases remained unmatched. Germline V gene sequence: CDR1 ENHRY, CDR2 SYGVKD. As for this clonotype: Its antigen is unknown.

This clonotype was obtained from a male patient younger than 18 who had a stem cell transplant for acute lymphoblastic leukemia, so the T cells may come from the graft donor. The sequenced sample was PBMCs, mostly from graft donor cells, obtained 360 days after TCRalphabeta/CD19-depleted stem cell transplant. V and J are TRBV10-3 and TRBJ2-7; TRBD1 matches 8 bases. In nucleotides, the CDR3 is TGTGCCATCAGTGTATACCCGGGACAGGCCGGCTACGAGCAGTACTTC. Encoded protein: CAISVYPGQAGYEQYF.